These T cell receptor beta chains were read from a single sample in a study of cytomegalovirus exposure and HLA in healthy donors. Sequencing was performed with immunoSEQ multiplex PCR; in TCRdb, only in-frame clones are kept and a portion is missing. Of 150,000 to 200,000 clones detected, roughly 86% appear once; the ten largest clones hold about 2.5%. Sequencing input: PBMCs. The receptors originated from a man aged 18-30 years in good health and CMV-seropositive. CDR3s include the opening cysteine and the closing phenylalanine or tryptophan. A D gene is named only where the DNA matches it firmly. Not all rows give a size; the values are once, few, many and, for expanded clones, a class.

cdr3_aa: CASSRTSGRVNRIGANEQFF
cdr3_nt: TGTGCCAGCAGCAGGACTAGCGGGAGGGTGAATAGGATCGGTGCTAATGAGCAGTTCTTC
j_call: TRBJ2-1
d_call: TRBD2
v_call: TRBV5-4
clone_size: -

cdr3_aa: CASSPLRGSYYEQYF
cdr3_nt: TGTGCCAGCAGTCCCCTACGAGGGAGTTACTACGAGCAGTACTTC
j_call: TRBJ2-7
d_call: -
v_call: TRBV6-5
clone_size: -

cdr3_aa: CSAREWRIQYF
cdr3_nt: TGCAGTGCTAGAGAATGGCGGATACAGTATTTT
j_call: TRBJ2-3
d_call: -
v_call: TRBV20-1
clone_size: -

cdr3_aa: CASSVSTGYGYTF
cdr3_nt: TGTGCCAGTAGCGTATCGACAGGCTATGGCTACACCTTC
j_call: TRBJ1-2
d_call: -
v_call: TRBV19
clone_size: -

cdr3_aa: CASSRDRGDTIYF
cdr3_nt: TGTGCCAGCAGCCGAGACAGGGGAGACACCATATATTTT
j_call: TRBJ1-3
d_call: TRBD1
v_call: TRBV6-5
clone_size: -

cdr3_aa: CASSTTGFETQYF
cdr3_nt: TGTGCCAGTAGCACGACAGGATTTGAGACCCAGTACTTC
j_call: TRBJ2-5
d_call: -
v_call: TRBV19
clone_size: few

cdr3_aa: CASSLAESEQFF
cdr3_nt: TGTGCCAGCAGTTTAGCGGAAAGTGAGCAGTTCTTC
j_call: TRBJ2-1
d_call: -
v_call: TRBV28
clone_size: -

cdr3_aa: CASSYTGNTEAFF
cdr3_nt: TGTGCCAGCAGTTATACAGGGAACACTGAAGCTTTCTTT
j_call: TRBJ1-1
d_call: -
v_call: TRBV2
clone_size: -

cdr3_aa: CASSTPRGGTGELFF
cdr3_nt: TGTGCCAGCAGCACCCCCAGGGGCGGGACCGGGGAGCTGTTTTTT
j_call: TRBJ2-2
d_call: -
v_call: TRBV7-9
clone_size: -

cdr3_aa: CASSVGDRLVYGYTF
cdr3_nt: TGTGCCAGCAGCGTAGGTGACAGGCTGGTCTATGGCTACACCTTC
j_call: TRBJ1-2
d_call: -
v_call: TRBV9
clone_size: -

cdr3_aa: CASIAGGSDEQFF
cdr3_nt: TGTGCCAGCATAGCGGGAGGGTCGGATGAGCAGTTCTTC
j_call: TRBJ2-1
d_call: TRBD2
v_call: TRBV25-1
clone_size: -

cdr3_aa: CSVRGGGRSEQYF
cdr3_nt: TGCAGCGTCAGGGGCGGGGGGAGGAGCGAGCAGTACTTC
j_call: TRBJ2-7
d_call: TRBD2
v_call: TRBV29-1
clone_size: -

cdr3_aa: CASSVKGSVSQYF
cdr3_nt: TGTGCCAGCAGTGTCAAGGGGTCGGTTTCCCAGTACTTC
j_call: TRBJ2-5
d_call: -
v_call: TRBV2
clone_size: -

cdr3_aa: CASSVARYRPDTQYF
cdr3_nt: TGTGCCAGCAGCGTAGCGCGGTACCGACCGGATACGCAGTATTTT
j_call: TRBJ2-3
d_call: -
v_call: TRBV9
clone_size: -

cdr3_aa: CASTPSSGGSYNEQFF
cdr3_nt: TGTGCCAGTACCCCATCTTCAGGGGGGTCCTACAATGAGCAGTTCTTC
j_call: TRBJ2-1
d_call: -
v_call: TRBV19
clone_size: -

cdr3_aa: CSASQGDEQFF
cdr3_nt: TGCAGTGCTAGCCAGGGCGATGAGCAGTTCTTC
j_call: TRBJ2-1
d_call: -
v_call: TRBV20-1
clone_size: -

cdr3_aa: CASSPWQGYQPQHF
cdr3_nt: TGTGCCAGCTCACCATGGCAGGGTTATCAGCCCCAGCATTTT
j_call: TRBJ1-5
d_call: -
v_call: TRBV18
clone_size: few

cdr3_aa: CASSLVFRGRGYTF
cdr3_nt: TGTGCCAGCAGCTTAGTTTTCAGGGGCCGCGGCTACACCTTC
j_call: TRBJ1-2
d_call: -
v_call: TRBV7-9
clone_size: -

cdr3_aa: CASSHPGWNEQFF
cdr3_nt: TGTGCCAGCAGCCACCCCGGGTGGAATGAGCAGTTCTTC
j_call: TRBJ2-1
d_call: -
v_call: TRBV11-2
clone_size: few

cdr3_aa: CASTGTEVGDEQFF
cdr3_nt: TGTGCCAGCACCGGGACAGAGGTCGGGGATGAGCAGTTCTTC
j_call: TRBJ2-1
d_call: TRBD1
v_call: TRBV2
clone_size: -

cdr3_aa: CASRRQGNTEAFF
cdr3_nt: TGTGCCAGCAGGAGACAGGGTAACACTGAAGCTTTCTTT
j_call: TRBJ1-1
d_call: TRBD1
v_call: TRBV6-1
clone_size: -

cdr3_aa: CASSLAGGGDTQYF
cdr3_nt: TGTGCCAGCAGCTTAGCGGGAGGGGGAGATACGCAGTATTTT
j_call: TRBJ2-3
d_call: -
v_call: TRBV7-2
clone_size: -

cdr3_aa: CATSPEGGQLNEKLFF
cdr3_nt: TGTGCCACCAGCCCTGAGGGGGGACAGCTTAATGAAAAACTGTTTTTT
j_call: TRBJ1-4
d_call: TRBD1
v_call: TRBV15
clone_size: -

cdr3_aa: CASSAPGQGPDTQYF
cdr3_nt: TGTGCCAGCAGTGCACCGGGACAGGGGCCAGATACGCAGTATTTT
j_call: TRBJ2-3
d_call: TRBD1
v_call: TRBV25-1
clone_size: -

cdr3_aa: CASSETWALGNEQFF
cdr3_nt: TGTGCCAGCAGTGAAACGTGGGCCCTTGGGAATGAGCAGTTCTTC
j_call: TRBJ2-1
d_call: -
v_call: TRBV6-1
clone_size: -

cdr3_aa: CASSPQLDNEQFF
cdr3_nt: TGTGCCAGCTCACCTCAACTAGACAATGAGCAGTTCTTC
j_call: TRBJ2-1
d_call: -
v_call: TRBV18
clone_size: -

cdr3_aa: CASSPDRVGTYEQYF
cdr3_nt: TGTGCCAGCAGCCCAGACAGGGTGGGGACCTACGAGCAGTACTTC
j_call: TRBJ2-7
d_call: TRBD1
v_call: TRBV7-9
clone_size: -

cdr3_aa: CASSLGLPLDEQFF
cdr3_nt: TGTGCCAGCTCTCTGGGGCTCCCTTTGGATGAGCAGTTCTTC
j_call: TRBJ2-1
d_call: -
v_call: TRBV7-2
clone_size: -

cdr3_aa: CASSIGGQGLYGYTF
cdr3_nt: TGTGCCAGTAGTATTGGAGGACAGGGACTCTATGGCTACACCTTC
j_call: TRBJ1-2
d_call: TRBD1
v_call: TRBV19
clone_size: -

cdr3_aa: CASSWGPSLEQFF
cdr3_nt: TGCGCCAGCAGCTGGGGGCCCTCCCTTGAGCAGTTCTTC
j_call: TRBJ2-1
d_call: -
v_call: TRBV5-1
clone_size: -

cdr3_aa: CASSPQDPYEQYF
cdr3_nt: TGTGCCAGCAGCCCACAGGACCCCTACGAGCAGTACTTC
j_call: TRBJ2-7
d_call: -
v_call: TRBV11-1
clone_size: -

cdr3_aa: CASSHRRGEDTQYF
cdr3_nt: TGTGCCAGCTCACACCGACGGGGGGAAGATACGCAGTATTTT
j_call: TRBJ2-3
d_call: TRBD2
v_call: TRBV18
clone_size: -

cdr3_aa: CASSGLSYEQYF
cdr3_nt: TGTGCCAGCAGTGGACTCTCCTACGAGCAGTACTTC
j_call: TRBJ2-7
d_call: -
v_call: TRBV2
clone_size: few

cdr3_aa: CASSPDSSSPEQYF
cdr3_nt: TGTGCCAGCTCACCGGACTCCTCTAGCCCCGAGCAGTACTTC
j_call: TRBJ2-7
d_call: -
v_call: TRBV18
clone_size: -

cdr3_aa: CASSRIDSLAEAFF
cdr3_nt: TGTGCCAGCAGCCGGATCGACAGTTTGGCTGAAGCTTTCTTT
j_call: TRBJ1-1
d_call: -
v_call: TRBV27
clone_size: -

cdr3_aa: CASSPGQIQFHEQYF
cdr3_nt: TGTGCCAGCAGCCCCGGACAGATTCAATTCCACGAGCAGTACTTC
j_call: TRBJ2-7
d_call: -
v_call: TRBV27
clone_size: -

cdr3_aa: CASASPRDYTYEQYF
cdr3_nt: TGTGCCAGCGCTAGCCCCCGCGACTATACCTACGAGCAGTACTTC
j_call: TRBJ2-7
d_call: -
v_call: TRBV7-9
clone_size: -

cdr3_aa: CASRPRWDTEAFF
cdr3_nt: TGTGCCAGCAGGCCCAGGTGGGACACTGAAGCTTTCTTT
j_call: TRBJ1-1
d_call: -
v_call: TRBV2
clone_size: few

cdr3_aa: CASSPGTGTWETQYF
cdr3_nt: TGCGCCAGCAGCCCCGGGACAGGGACCTGGGAGACCCAGTACTTC
j_call: TRBJ2-5
d_call: TRBD1
v_call: TRBV5-1
clone_size: -

cdr3_aa: CSVLQLLAGDTDTQYF
cdr3_nt: TGCAGCGTCCTCCAGCTACTAGCGGGGGACACAGATACGCAGTATTTT
j_call: TRBJ2-3
d_call: TRBD2
v_call: TRBV29-1
clone_size: -

cdr3_aa: CASSVSGRPDTGELFF
cdr3_nt: TGTGCCAGCAGCGTTAGCGGGAGGCCGGACACCGGGGAGCTGTTTTTT
j_call: TRBJ2-2
d_call: TRBD2
v_call: TRBV9
clone_size: -

cdr3_aa: CASSFTGGFYSYEQYF
cdr3_nt: TGTGCCAGCAGCTTCACAGGGGGCTTTTATTCCTACGAGCAGTACTTC
j_call: TRBJ2-7
d_call: TRBD1
v_call: TRBV7-8
clone_size: -

cdr3_aa: CASSLSGGASGELFF
cdr3_nt: TGTGCCAGCAGCCTGAGCGGGGGGGCCTCCGGGGAGCTGTTTTTT
j_call: TRBJ2-2
d_call: TRBD2
v_call: TRBV6-5
clone_size: -

cdr3_aa: CASSQAPRLAGLIDTQYF
cdr3_nt: TGCGCCAGCAGCCAAGCACCGAGACTAGCGGGCCTTATAGATACGCAGTATTTT
j_call: TRBJ2-3
d_call: TRBD2
v_call: TRBV4-1
clone_size: -

cdr3_aa: CAWRGQGAKAEAFF
cdr3_nt: TGTGCCTGGAGAGGACAGGGGGCGAAGGCTGAAGCTTTCTTT
j_call: TRBJ1-1
d_call: TRBD1
v_call: TRBV30
clone_size: -

cdr3_aa: CASSQDLREQPQHF
cdr3_nt: TGCGCCAGCAGCCAAGATCTCAGGGAACAGCCCCAGCATTTT
j_call: TRBJ1-5
d_call: -
v_call: TRBV4-1
clone_size: few

cdr3_aa: CASSLALEGEGYTF
cdr3_nt: TGTGCCAGCAGCTTAGCTTTAGAGGGGGAAGGCTACACCTTC
j_call: TRBJ1-2
d_call: -
v_call: TRBV7-9
clone_size: -

cdr3_aa: CASSLPGLATAGPRETQYF
cdr3_nt: TGTGCCAGCAGCTTACCGGGACTAGCGACGGCGGGGCCGCGGGAGACCCAGTACTTC
j_call: TRBJ2-5
d_call: TRBD2
v_call: TRBV5-6
clone_size: once

cdr3_aa: CASSVGLGGANVLTF
cdr3_nt: TGTGCCAGCAGTGTTGGACTTGGTGGGGCCAACGTCCTGACTTTC
j_call: TRBJ2-6
d_call: -
v_call: TRBV25-1
clone_size: -

cdr3_aa: CASSLGGGQGASEQYF
cdr3_nt: TGTGCCAGCAGCTTAGGAGGGGGACAGGGGGCGAGTGAGCAGTACTTC
j_call: TRBJ2-7
d_call: TRBD1
v_call: TRBV7-6
clone_size: -

cdr3_aa: CASSPQGEDQPQHF
cdr3_nt: TGTGCCAGCAGCCCTCAGGGGGAAGATCAGCCCCAGCATTTT
j_call: TRBJ1-5
d_call: TRBD1
v_call: TRBV6-6
clone_size: -

cdr3_aa: CSVEERPEATQYF
cdr3_nt: TGCAGCGTTGAGGAGCGGCCAGAAGCTACGCAGTATTTT
j_call: TRBJ2-3
d_call: -
v_call: TRBV29-1
clone_size: once